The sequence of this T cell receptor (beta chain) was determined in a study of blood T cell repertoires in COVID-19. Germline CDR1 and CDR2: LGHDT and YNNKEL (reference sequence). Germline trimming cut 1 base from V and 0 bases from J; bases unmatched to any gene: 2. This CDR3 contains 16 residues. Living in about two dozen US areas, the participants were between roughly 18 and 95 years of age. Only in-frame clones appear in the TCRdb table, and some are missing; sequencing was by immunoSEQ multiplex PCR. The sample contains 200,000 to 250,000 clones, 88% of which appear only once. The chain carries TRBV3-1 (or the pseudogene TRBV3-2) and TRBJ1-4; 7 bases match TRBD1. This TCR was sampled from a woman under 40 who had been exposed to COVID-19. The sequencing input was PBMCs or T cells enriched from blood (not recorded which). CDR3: CASSQGQGATNEKLFF. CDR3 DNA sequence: TGTGCCAGCAGCCAAGGACAGGGAGCAACTAATGAAAAACTGTTTTTT.